One and the same sample provided the 5 T cell receptor beta chains below, sequenced in a study of T cells in women clearing cervical HPV infection. Only in-frame clones appear in the TCRdb table, and some are missing; sequencing was by immunoSEQ multiplex PCR. The repertoire table contains under 25,000 clones. Sample: blood buffy coat. The receptors originated from a woman aged 18-70 years with a cervical HPV16 infection that either progressed to CIN3+ or cleared (not recorded which).

Concerning this clone itself: Read data end 3 residues before the CDR3 end; the end is taken from the germline J gene. Other nucleotide sequences from this sample produce the same CDR3. V is TRBV10-3 and J is TRBJ1-1; 9 bases match TRBD1. The length of the CDR3 is 15 residues. The V gene's germline CDR1 is ENHRY and CDR2 SYGVKD. V was pared by 5 bases and J by 1 base, with 5 bases of the junction left unmatched. The CDR3 spells CAISTPGQGNTEAFF. CDR3 bases read: TGTGCCATCAGTACCCCGGGACAGGGGAACACTGAA.

Notes on this clone: The CDR3 end is not reached by the read, which stops 3 residues before it; the germline J gene fills it in. The chain joins TRBV7-9 to TRBJ2-7, with 9 bases identical to TRBD1. The germline V gene encodes CDR1 SEHNR and CDR2 FQNEAQ (reference sequence). With 5 bases clipped from V and 5 bases from J, the junction kept 10 bases outside the gene matches. The CDR3 length is 15 residues. Incomplete CDR3 DNA: TGTGCCAGCAGCCGAAACGGACAGGGGCGCCACGAG. Translated: CASSRNGQGRHE. The CDR3, in full, reads CASSRNGQGRHEQYF.

On this clone: The CDR3 is cut off 3 residues early in the read; its end comes from the germline J gene. V gene TRBV12-3 or TRBV12-4 combines with J gene TRBJ1-2; D unresolved. Trimming took off 7 bases at V and 0 bases at J, with 12 bases between the two ends. The CDR3 spans 14 residues. The sequenced CDR3 bases are TGTGCCAGCAATAACAGAGGAGCTAACTATGGC. This codes for CASNNRGANYG. The full-length CDR3 reads as CASNNRGANYGYTF.

On this clone: Coverage ceases 3 residues before the CDR3 finishes, and the germline J gene fills in the end. The V and J genes are TRBV7-9 and TRBJ2-3; 11 nucleotides line up with TRBD2. Germline trimming cut 1 base from V and 6 bases from J; bases unmatched to any gene: 3. The length of the CDR3 is 15 residues. Germline V gene lookup returns CDR1 SEHNR and CDR2 FQNEAQ (reference sequence). The CDR3 loop is CASSLGLAGGDTQYF. The CDR3 DNA, read in part, is TGTGCCAGCAGCTTAGGTCTAGCGGGGGGCGATACG.

Remarks on this clone: The read ends 3 residues shy of where the CDR3 ends; the end is completed using the germline J gene. The chain has TRBV18 and TRBJ2-7; maybe TRBD2 (6 bases). CDR1 KGHSH and CDR2 LQKENI come from the germline V gene. The ends were cut back, 5 bases at V and 5 bases at J, with 13 bases in the middle. The CDR3 has 13 residues. This chain's CDR3 is CASSSTSPHEQYF. CDR3 DNA, as far as it was read: TGTGCCAGCTCATCAACTAGCCCCCACGAG.